These T cell receptor beta chains were read from a single sample in a study of spatial heterogeneity in lung cancer. In TCRdb, the 5' RACE reads were re-called with MiXCR into one record per CDR3 protein. Of 50,000 to 65,000 distinct CDR3 sequences listed, roughly 8% are singletons. The sequences come from PBMCs, collected at surgery. Source of these receptors: a female donor with early-stage non-small cell lung cancer. Each CDR3 is given with its conserved first and last residue. D genes are given only for firm matches. A row's size may be missing; if present it is once, few, many or a size class.

clone_size	d_call	v_call	j_call	cdr3_aa	cdr3_nt
medium-sized	TRBD2	TRBV7-2	TRBJ2-2	CASSTSVTGELFF	TGTGCCAGCAGCACTAGCGTAACCGGGGAGCTGTTTTTT
many	NA	TRBV7-2	TRBJ2-5	CASSLGVATTQYF	TGTGCCAGCAGCTTAGGGGTAGCGACGACCCAGTACTTC
many	TRBD2	TRBV7-2	TRBJ2-1	CASSSLAGNNEQFF	TGTGCCAGCAGCAGTCTAGCGGGGAACAATGAGCAGTTCTTC
few	NA	TRBV4-1	TRBJ2-3	CASSRAGTGSTDTQYF	TGCGCCAGCAGCCGGGCGGGTACAGGCTCCACAGATACGCAGTATTTT
many	NA	TRBV15	TRBJ1-6	CATSRGSANSPLHF	TGTGCCACCAGCAGAGGTTCAGCGAATTCACCCCTCCACTTT
many	TRBD2	TRBV7-8	TRBJ2-1	CASSSLAAHSYNEQFF	TGTGCCAGCAGCTCCCTAGCGGCCCACTCCTACAATGAGCAGTTCTTC
few	NA	TRBV29-1	TRBJ1-2	CSVSRVVSNYGYTF	TGCAGCGTTTCCAGGGTGGTATCTAACTATGGCTACACCTTC
many	TRBD1	TRBV9	TRBJ1-1	CASSVGVGQGAAEAFF	TGTGCCAGCAGCGTAGGGGTCGGACAGGGGGCCGCTGAAGCTTTCTTT
many	TRBD1	TRBV6-5	TRBJ1-5	CASSYLGQGGNQPQHF	TGTGCCAGCAGTTACCTCGGACAGGGTGGCAATCAGCCCCAGCATTTT
many	NA	TRBV24-1	TRBJ1-4	CATSDFTEKLFF	TGTGCCACCAGTGATTTTACGGAAAAACTGTTTTTT
few	TRBD1	TRBV3-1	TRBJ1-2	CASSFRQGDGYTF	TGTGCCAGCAGCTTTCGACAGGGCGATGGCTACACCTTC
NA	NA	TRBV28	TRBJ2-3	CASSLYRAGTTQYF	TGTGCCAGCAGTTTATACCGGGCGGGGACTACGCAGTATTTT
many	TRBD1	TRBV28	TRBJ2-7	CASSFSGTGGDEQYF	TGTGCCAGCAGTTTTTCTGGGACAGGGGGGGACGAGCAGTACTTC
many	TRBD2	TRBV28	TRBJ2-4	CASSLMGGRAKNIQYF	TGTGCCAGCAGTTTAATGGGCGGGAGAGCCAAAAACATTCAGTACTTC
NA	TRBD2	TRBV28	TRBJ2-1	CASSHPSEREGGEQFF	TGTGCCAGCAGTCACCCCTCCGAGCGGGAGGGCGGTGAGCAGTTCTTC
many	TRBD2	TRBV10-3	TRBJ2-5	CAISVPGGETQYF	TGTGCCATCAGTGTACCGGGAGGAGAGACCCAGTACTTC
few	NA	TRBV12-3/TRBV12-4	TRBJ1-1	CASTLVENTEAFF	TGTGCCAGCACCCTTGTGGAGAACACTGAAGCTTTCTTT
NA	NA	TRBV6-5	TRBJ2-3	CASSREDTQYF	TGTGCCAGCAGCCGGGAGGATACGCAGTATTTT
few	TRBD1	TRBV6-5	TRBJ2-6	CASSPEGAAGANVLTF	TGTGCCAGCAGCCCTGAGGGGGCGGCCGGGGCCAACGTCCTGACTTTC
many	TRBD1	TRBV5-6	TRBJ2-1	CASSSRTGWTNNEQFF	TGTGCCAGCAGCTCCAGGACAGGTTGGACGAACAATGAGCAGTTCTTC
few	NA	TRBV25-1	TRBJ2-5	CASSAYFGSTPETQYF	TGTGCCAGCAGTGCTTACTTTGGTAGTACACCAGAGACCCAGTACTTC
few	NA	TRBV6-1	TRBJ2-5	CASSEPPGTQYF	TGTGCCAGCAGTGAACCCCCGGGGACCCAGTACTTC
NA	TRBD2	TRBV6-1	TRBJ2-3	CASNNAQREADTQYF	TGTGCCAGCAATAACGCCCAGCGGGAGGCAGATACGCAGTATTTT
many	TRBD2	TRBV28	TRBJ2-1	CASIPGGQRYNEQFF	TGTGCCAGCATACCGGGAGGGCAAAGATACAATGAGCAGTTCTTC
few	NA	TRBV12-3/TRBV12-4	TRBJ1-1	CASSLGGGFTEAFF	TGTGCCAGCAGTTTGGGGGGAGGGTTCACTGAAGCTTTCTTT
many	NA	TRBV6-6	TRBJ1-5	CASTPAVDNQPQHF	TGTGCCAGCACCCCGGCCGTGGACAATCAGCCCCAGCATTTT
NA	NA	TRBV3-1	TRBJ2-3	CASSALGGIGSDTQYF	TGTGCCAGCAGCGCTCTTGGGGGTATTGGTTCAGATACGCAGTATTTT
many	NA	TRBV28	TRBJ1-1	CASSSPSGSNTEAFF	TGTGCCAGCAGTTCCCCCTCGGGGTCGAACACTGAAGCTTTCTTT
few	NA	TRBV9	TRBJ1-2	CASSQDGTVYGYTF	TGTGCCAGCAGCCAAGACGGAACTGTCTATGGCTACACCTTC
many	NA	TRBV20-1	TRBJ2-3	CSAWVAGNTDTQYF	TGCAGTGCTTGGGTGGCGGGGAACACAGATACGCAGTATTTT
NA	TRBD2	TRBV6-1	TRBJ2-7	CASKTSGRVSGEQYF	TGTGCCAGCAAGACTAGCGGGAGGGTGTCTGGTGAGCAGTACTTC
few	NA	TRBV20-1	TRBJ1-1	CSARAANTEAFF	TGCAGTGCTAGAGCTGCGAACACTGAAGCTTTCTTT
NA	NA	TRBV29-1	TRBJ2-3	CSVELGEFRDF	TGCAGCGTTGAACTAGGGGAATTTAGGGATTTT